This TCR beta chain originates from a study of CD8 T cells in Susac syndrome. The junction had 13 bases not matched to a gene; V was cut back by 6 bases and J by 12 bases. The CDR3 has 13 amino acids. CDR1 SNHLY and CDR2 FYNNEI come from the germline V gene. Random-hexamer reverse transcription was applied to about 0.45 to 1 ug RNA. TCRdb re-analysed the immunoSEQ multiplex PCR reads in MiXCR, keeping a single row per CDR3 protein. The sample lists about 210,000 distinct CDR3 sequences, 95% occurring once. Specimen: CD4+ T cells from PBMCs. This chain joins TRBV2 and TRBJ1-2; 7 bases match TRBD1. The TCR originated in a human donor with multiple sclerosis. Here the CDR3 DNA reads TGTGCCAGCAGCGAGCAGGGACAGAACAGGAACACCTTC. This translates into CASSEQGQNRNTF.